The next 9 T cell receptor beta chains were all read from a single sample in a study of CD8 T cells in ankylosing spondylitis. TCRdb used MiXCR to reprocess the 5' RACE reads, holding one entry per CDR3 protein. The sample includes roughly 180,000 distinct CDR3 sequences, roughly 10% of them seen just once. The sequenced sample consisted of blood, either unsorted or a sorted T cell fraction (not recorded which). These TCRs come from a female donor with ankylosing spondylitis or in good health (not recorded which).

This clonotype showed up many times. J is TRBJ2-1 and V is TRBV4-1; TRBD2 matches at 7 bases. The junction had 3 bases not matched to a gene; V was cut back by 4 bases and J by 0 bases. The CDR3 covers 15 residues. CDR1 and CDR2 from the germline V gene are MGHRA and YSYEKL. CDR3 coding DNA: TGCGCCAGCAGCCTTCTAGCGGTCTCCTACAATGAGCAGTTCTTC. This gives the protein CASSLLAVSYNEQFF.

This clonotype was observed many times. The chain employs TRBV12-3 or TRBV12-4 and TRBJ1-4, with D unresolved. The CDR3 runs 13 residues. V lost 7 bases and J lost 10, with 16 bases in between. CDR3: CASTEGGSSKLFF. CDR3 DNA: TGTGCCAGCACCGAAGGAGGCTCCTCAAAACTGTTTTTT.

This clonotype has a count of ten or more. The chain couples TRBV24-1 to TRBJ1-2, with a weak D call TRBD1 (6 bases). The CDR3 covers 15 residues. The germline V gene encodes CDR1 KGHDR and CDR2 SFDVKD. With 6 bases removed from V and 0 bases from J, the gap between germline ends came to 13 bases. DNA for the CDR3: TGTGCCACCAGTCCAGGGGATGGAGCTAACTATGGCTACACCTTC. It codes for CATSPGDGANYGYTF.

Here the CDR3 DNA reads TGTGCCAGCAGCCCGGGACTAGCGGGAGCAAGCTCCTACAATGAGCAGTTCTTC. Amino acids: CASSPGLAGASSYNEQFF. This rearrangement joins TRBV4-2 to TRBJ2-1, with 14 bases lining up with TRBD2. Trimming cost V 4 bases and J 0 bases; bases outside gene matches: 5. Germline V gene lookup returns CDR1 LGHNA and CDR2 YNFKEQ. The length of the CDR3 is 18 residues.

To note about this clonotype: An end of the junction does not agree with germline; a read error may underlie this. The chain is built from TRBV3-1 and TRBJ2-1; weak D call: TRBD1 (6 bases). Per the germline V gene, CDR1 is LGHDT and CDR2 is YNNKEL (reference sequence). This CDR3 region has 18 residues. DNA of the CDR3: TGTGCCCGCAGCCGGTGGGCCCCAAAGGGGGAGTTCTACAATGAGCAGTTCTTC. Its translation is CARSRWAPKGEFYNEQFF.

The genes are TRBV27 and TRBJ2-1; TRBD2 matches 7 bases. CDR1 is MNHEY, CDR2 SMNVEV, per germline (reference sequence). This CDR3 region has 14 residues. V lost 3 bases, J lost 7 bases, and 6 bases stayed unmatched. The chain's CDR3 is CASSLGGRRNEQFF. The CDR3 DNA sequence: TGTGCCAGCAGTTTGGGCGGGAGAAGGAATGAGCAGTTCTTC.

This clonotype was seen only a few times. The chain links TRBV11-2 to TRBJ2-3, with 13 positions matching TRBD2. The CDR3 contains 18 residues. The V gene end was trimmed by 6 bases and the J gene end by 2 bases; junction bases not matched to a gene: 11. Germline-derived CDR1 and CDR2 are SGHAT and FQNNGV. The CDR3 loop is CASSSPGTSGVNTDTQYF. The CDR3 DNA sequence: TGTGCCAGCAGTTCACCGGGGACTAGCGGGGTTAACACAGATACGCAGTATTTT.

V and J are TRBV11-2 and TRBJ2-1; TRBD2 might be the D (5 bases). Germline CDR1 and CDR2: SGHAT and FQNNGV. V was pared by 5 bases and J by 10 bases, with 27 bases between. This CDR3 contains 17 residues. The CDR3 coding sequence is TGTGCCAGCAGCCCAAATGAACCCGGGCCCCCCGGGGAGGAGCAGTTCTTC. This sequence encodes CASSPNEPGPPGEEQFF.

The chain couples TRBV11-2 to TRBJ2-7, with 12 nucleotides matching TRBD2. CDR3 length: 15 amino acids. V gave up 2 bases and J gave up 2 bases; unmatched junction bases: 1. Germline lookup yields CDR1 SGHAT and CDR2 FQNNGV. DNA of the CDR3: TGTGCCAGCAGCTTAAGGACTAGCGGGGCCTACGAGCAGTACTTC. Translating gives CASSLRTSGAYEQYF.